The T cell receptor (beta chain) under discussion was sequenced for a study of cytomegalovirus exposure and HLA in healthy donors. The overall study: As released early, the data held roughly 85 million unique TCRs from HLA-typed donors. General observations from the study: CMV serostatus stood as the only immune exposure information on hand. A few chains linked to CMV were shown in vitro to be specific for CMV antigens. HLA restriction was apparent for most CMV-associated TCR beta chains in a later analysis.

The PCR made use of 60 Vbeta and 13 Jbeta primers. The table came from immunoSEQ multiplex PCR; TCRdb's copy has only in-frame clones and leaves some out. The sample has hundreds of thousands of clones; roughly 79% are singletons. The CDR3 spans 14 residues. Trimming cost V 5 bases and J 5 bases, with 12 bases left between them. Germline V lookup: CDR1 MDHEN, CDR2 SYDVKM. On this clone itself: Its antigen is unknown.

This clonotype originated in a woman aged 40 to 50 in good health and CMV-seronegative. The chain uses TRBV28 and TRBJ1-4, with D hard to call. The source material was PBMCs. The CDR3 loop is CASSDGSKNEKLFF. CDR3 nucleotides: TGTGCCAGCAGTGATGGGAGTAAGAATGAAAAACTGTTTTTT.